This TCR beta chain was sequenced for a study of low-dose radiotherapy and immunotherapy resistance in tumors. Across the whole study: Every six weeks patients received intravenous ipilimumab 1 mg/kg, and every two weeks they received intravenous nivolumab 240 mg. Dosing of intravenous cyclophosphamide at 200 mg/m2 occurred every two weeks and took place one day prior to radiation and immunotherapy.

Trimming removed 5 bases from V and 12 bases from J, with 11 bases in between. Germline lookup yields CDR1 MNHEY and CDR2 SVGEGT. This CDR3 is 12 amino acids long. The sample holds many counts of this clonotype. An approximately 19-cycle PCR with a constant-region primer and V-primer adapter amplified TCRs. Amplification (by in vitro transcription) was performed on isolated mRNA. TCRdb processed the reads anew with MiXCR; each CDR3 protein has one entry. Of some 52,000 distinct CDR3 sequences in the sample, around a third are singletons; the top ten hold approximately 7.6%. As to time point: after trial treatment. Treatment of the sample: LDRT plus nivolumab, ipilimumab, low-dose cyclophosphamide and aspirin (RACIN trial).

The V and J genes are TRBV6-2 or TRBV6-3 and TRBJ2-6; D is possibly TRBD1 (5 bases). The sample was PBMCs, taken after low-dose radiotherapy plus immunotherapy. The receptor was derived from a male donor with rectosigmoid adenocarcinoma. CDR3 protein: CASSKPGFVLTF. DNA of the CDR3: TGTGCCAGCAGTAAACCAGGGTTCGTCCTGACTTTC.